These 17 T cell receptor beta chains came from one sample sequenced in a study of cytomegalovirus exposure and HLA in healthy donors. Both 60 Vbeta primers and 13 Jbeta primers went into the PCR. Sequencing used immunoSEQ multiplex PCR; TCRdb keeps in-frame clones, though not all of them. The sample contains tens of thousands of clones, about three quarters of which appear only once. What was sequenced was PBMCs. The receptors were gathered from a woman between 40 and 50 years old in good health and CMV-seropositive.

This clone has only a few counts. This chain connects TRBV7-8 to TRBJ1-1, with unresolved D. The V gene lost 1 base and the J gene lost 11 bases, with 17 bases spanning the gap. CDR3 length: 14 amino acids. Germline V CDR1 and CDR2: SGHVS, FQNEAQ. For the CDR3, the DNA is TGTGCCAGCAGCTTAGAGGCGGGAACTGGGTACGCTTTCTTT. Protein: CASSLEAGTGYAFF.

The chain combines TRBV29-1 with TRBJ1-3; D ambiguous. Deletions cut 7 bases from V and 2 bases from J, with 15 bases between. CDR1 and CDR2 from the germline V gene are SQVTM and ANQGSEA. The CDR3 sequence is 14 residues long. In DNA form, the CDR3 reads TGCAGCGGGAGTTCGGACTTGGCTGGAAACACCATATATTTT. The encoded protein is CSGSSDLAGNTIYF.

The chain combines TRBV28 with TRBJ1-1; the D is unclear. Germline V gene lookup returns CDR1 MDHEN and CDR2 SYDVKM. The CDR3 has 14 amino acids. V gave up 2 bases and J gave up 5 bases, with 12 bases separating them. CDR3 amino acids: CASSLIGKLTEAFF. In DNA, the CDR3 is TGTGCCAGCAGTTTAATCGGTAAGCTTACTGAAGCTTTCTTT.

The rearrangement uses TRBV7-9 and TRBJ1-1, with TRBD1 matching 8 bases. The germline CDR1 and CDR2 sequences are SEHNR and FQNEAQ (reference sequence). The CDR3 is 18 amino acids. V gave up 2 bases and J gave up 1 base; unmatched junction bases: 12. The CDR3 protein is CASSLSRTGWVRNTEAFF. The CDR3 nucleotides read TGTGCCAGCAGCTTAAGTCGGACAGGGTGGGTTAGGAACACTGAAGCTTTCTTT.

This clone was observed once. The V call is TRBV25-1, the J call TRBJ2-1; TRBD2 agrees at 11 bases. The V segment lost 11 bases and the J segment 3 bases; nucleotides outside the gene matches: 6. Per the germline V gene, CDR1 is MGHDK and CDR2 is SYGVNS. The CDR3 length is 14 residues. CDR3 protein: CAVLAGGDYNEQFF. CDR3 DNA sequence: TGTGCCGTTCTAGCGGGGGGCGACTACAATGAGCAGTTCTTC.

This clone was picked up one time. The chain recombines TRBV28 with TRBJ2-7; TRBD2 is a possible D gene (5 bases). This CDR3 is 12 amino acids long. Deletions cut 10 bases from V and 7 bases from J, with 17 bases between. Germline CDR1 reads MDHEN; CDR2 reads SYDVKM. Here the CDR3 DNA reads TGTGCCACGACCCGGGGATTTGGGGAGCAGTACTTC. Amino acid sequence: CATTRGFGEQYF. Based on the CDR3 plus reference TRBV28 and TRBJ2-7, the full variable domain is DVKVTQSSRYLVKRTGEKVFLECVQDMDHENMFWYRQDPGLGLRLIYFSYDVKMKEKGDIPEGYSVSREKKERFSLILESASTNQTSMYLCATTRGFGEQYFGPGTRLTVT.

This sequence joins TRBV5-1 and TRBJ2-1, with D possibly matching TRBD1 (5 bases). Germline CDR1 and CDR2: SGHRS and YFSETQ. V was clipped by 3 bases and J by 9 bases, with 10 bases between them. The CDR3 is 12 residues long. The CDR3, as DNA: TGCGCCAGCAGCTCGCAGGGCGGTGAGCAGTTCTTC. This translates into CASSSQGGEQFF.

The chain recombines TRBV21-1 with TRBJ2-7; the DNA was not compared with TRBD2, the D call given in the table. TRBV21-1 is assigned pseudogene status. This CDR3 is 17 amino acids long. CDR3 sequence reads: CASSNRSPSGSSCEQYF. The CDR3 nucleotides are TGTGCCAGCAGCAATCGATCGCCTAGCGGGAGTAGTTGCGAGCAGTACTTC.

This clone came up a few times. V usage is TRBV19 and J usage is TRBJ2-7; D possibly corresponds to TRBD1 (6 bases). CDR3 size: 13 residues. Trimming removed 5 bases at V and 6 bases at J, with 14 bases between. The germline CDR1 and CDR2 sequences are LNHDA and SQIVND (reference sequence). CDR3 in DNA: TGTGCCAGTAGTTCGGTACAGGGCTCCGAGCAGTACTTC. Encoded protein: CASSSVQGSEQYF.

This clone has just one count. The rearrangement uses TRBV5-1 and TRBJ2-5; 8 bases agree with TRBD1. This CDR3 has 15 amino acids. The junction had 8 bases not matched to a gene; V was cut back by 2 bases and J by 5 bases. Germline V gives CDR1 SGHRS, CDR2 YFSETQ. The CDR3 nucleotides are TGCGCCAGCAGCTTAGGTCAGGGGGCCCGGGAGACCCAGTACTTC. Amino acids: CASSLGQGARETQYF.

CDR3 in amino acids: CASSLTTGATDTQYF. The CDR3 DNA reads as TGTGCCAGCAGCTTAACGACAGGGGCGACAGATACGCAGTATTTT. The chain uses TRBV7-9 and TRBJ2-3, with 8 bases fitting TRBD1. This CDR3 has 15 amino acids. Unmatched junction bases numbered 4, after V lost 2 bases and J lost 3 bases. Germline lookup yields CDR1 SEHNR and CDR2 FQNEAQ (reference sequence).

The sample holds a few counts of this clone. The V call is TRBV18, the J call TRBJ1-4; D is unresolved. The CDR3 is 12 residues long. Looked up from germline, CDR1 is KGHSH and CDR2 is LQKENI. Trimming removed 9 bases from V and 7 bases from J, with 12 bases in between. The CDR3: CASSSGFEKLFF. CDR3 coding DNA: TGTGCCAGTTCCTCGGGTTTTGAAAAACTGTTTTTT.

This clone came up once. V is TRBV6-5 and J is TRBJ1-2; no clear D. Germline loops: CDR1 MNHEY, CDR2 SVGAGI. This CDR3 has 12 residues. Trimming pared 2 bases from V and 3 bases from J, leaving 4 bases between. The DNA of the CDR3 is TGTGCCAGCAGTTACGCAGACTATGGCTACACCTTC. Translated: CASSYADYGYTF.

V usage is TRBV2 and J usage is TRBJ1-2, with 11 nucleotides matching TRBD1. There are 14 residues in the CDR3. CDR1 and CDR2 from the germline V gene are SNHLY and FYNNEI. The V and J ends lost 2 bases and 6 bases, in that order; junction bases with no gene match: 2. The CDR3 sequence: CASSERGQGDGYTF. The CDR3 DNA sequence: TGTGCCAGCAGTGAAAGGGGACAGGGGGATGGCTACACCTTC. The full variable domain, completed using reference TRBV2 and TRBJ1-2, is EPEVTQTPSHQVTQMGQEVILRCVPISNHLYFYWYRQILGQKVEFLVSFYNNEISEKSEIFDDQFSVERPDGSNFTLKIRSTKLEDSAMYFCASSERGQGDGYTFGSGTRLTVV.

This chain connects TRBV30 to TRBJ1-1; the D is unclear. The CDR3 consists of 12 residues. V lost 8 bases and J 7 bases, leaving 17 bases between the germline ends. CDR1 GTSNPN and CDR2 SVGIG come from the germline V gene (reference sequence). The CDR3 DNA sequence: TGTGCCCGGACGCTTGTGGGCAGTGAAGCTTTCTTT. Residues: CARTLVGSEAFF. The full variable domain, with the rest looked up from reference TRBV30 and TRBJ1-1, is SQTIHQWPATLVQPVGSPLSLECTVEGTSNPNLYWYRQAAGRGLQLLFYSVGIGQISSEVPQNLSASRPQDRQFILSSKKLLLSDSGFYLCARTLVGSEAFFGQGTRLTVV.

This sequence joins TRBV2 and TRBJ1-2; 7 bases fit TRBD1. This CDR3 region has 15 residues. Germline V gene data show CDR1 as SNHLY and CDR2 as FYNNEI. After removal of 7 bases from V and 2 bases from J, the junction contained 10 bases not matched to a gene. The CDR3 DNA reads as TGTGCCAGCACTACAGGCCGGACAGGAAACTATGGCTACACCTTC. As protein: CASTTGRTGNYGYTF.

The V gene is TRBV2, the J gene TRBJ1-5, with 7 bases that match TRBD1. The CDR3 contains 15 residues. Unmatched junction bases numbered 6, after V lost 3 bases and J lost 4 bases. From germline, CDR1 is SNHLY and CDR2 FYNNEI. Written as DNA, the CDR3 is TGTGCCAGCAGTGACGTGACAGGGTTTAATCAGCCCCAGCATTTT. Its protein is CASSDVTGFNQPQHF.